The 7 T cell receptor beta chains below were found in one sample sequenced in a study of CXCR3-negative and CXCR3-positive naive CD8 T cells. The authors made the TRB cDNA libraries by 5' RACE using UMI labels. No DNA is given; TCRdb re-called the 5' RACE reads and lists each CDR3 protein once. Here the sample table reports about 48,000 distinct CDR3 sequences. The sample comprised memory CD8+ T cells from blood. These receptors originate from a human donor in good health. Some clones in this sample may be carry-over from other donors' samples.

V and J are TRBV7-9 and TRBJ1-1; with no DNA, the TCRdb D assignment of TRBD1 cannot be verified. From germline, CDR1 is SEHNR and CDR2 FQNEAQ (reference sequence). The CDR3 is 14 residues long. The CDR3 is CASSLIRVNTEAFF.

The V gene is TRBV25-1, the J gene TRBJ1-5; TCRdb returns TRBD1, unconfirmable since there is no DNA. The germline gives CDR1 MGHDK, CDR2 SYGVNS. This CDR3 region has 23 residues. This chain's CDR3 is CASSELEDRSNRPTPYSNQPQHF.

This chain joins TRBV7-9 and TRBJ2-7; TCRdb's D call, TRBD1, is unchecked because there is no DNA. The CDR3 totals 14 residues. Germline-derived CDR1 and CDR2 are SEHNR and FQNEAQ (reference sequence). The CDR3: CASSNPDVSYEQYF.

The genes are TRBV7-9 and TRBJ2-7; TCRdb proposes TRBD2, but this gene call is untestable without DNA. Germline CDR1 is SEHNR and CDR2 is FQNEAQ (reference sequence). The length of the CDR3 is 17 residues. CDR3 loop: CASSLPQSSGASYEQYF.

V is TRBV29-1 and J is TRBJ2-7; without DNA, the TCRdb call of TRBD1 cannot be checked. Looked up from germline, CDR1 is SQVTM and CDR2 is ANQGSEA. This CDR3 region has 12 residues. The CDR3 is CSIPARGYEQYF.

This chain uses TRBV19 with TRBJ1-2. Germline V gives CDR1 LNHDA, CDR2 SQIVND (reference sequence). The CDR3 extends over 12 amino acids. The CDR3 here is CASGQSGVGYTF.

The rearrangement uses TRBV6-2 or TRBV6-3 and TRBJ1-1; TCRdb lists TRBD1, though no DNA is available to test this call. Germline V gene sequence: CDR1 MNHEY, CDR2 SVGEGT. The CDR3 totals 13 residues. The CDR3 reads CASSYGGYTEAFF.